The 12 T cell receptor beta chains listed next were all sequenced from one sample in a study of blood T cell repertoires in COVID-19. Sequenced by immunoSEQ multiplex PCR; TCRdb stores in-frame clones only, minus some. The data show about 74,000 clones, approximately 85% seen once. The specimen was peripheral blood. These receptors were obtained from a man between 65 and 80 years old with acute or convalescent COVID-19.

This chain connects TRBV9 to TRBJ2-7; 7 bases line up with TRBD1. This CDR3 is built from 16 residues. Germline CDR1 is SGDLS and CDR2 is YYNGEE. The trim removed 1 base at V and 6 bases at J, leaving 13 bases unmatched. This chain's CDR3 is CASSVSQGVVDGEQYF. Here the CDR3 DNA reads TGTGCCAGCAGCGTAAGCCAGGGGGTAGTTGACGGCGAGCAGTACTTC.

The gene calls are TRBV7-3 and TRBJ2-3; D possibly corresponds to TRBD2 (7 bases). CDR1 is SGHTA and CDR2 is FQGTGA in the germline V gene. V gave up 1 base and J gave up 4 bases, with 15 bases separating them. The CDR3 loop spans 16 amino acids. In DNA form, the CDR3 reads TGTGCCAGCAGCTTAATGGGCGGGGGCCCCGCAGATACGCAGTATTTT. Amino acids: CASSLMGGGPADTQYF.

CDR3 sequence (DNA): TGTGCCAGCAGCTTAAGCGGCTCCTCGCAGCAAGAGACCCAGTACTTC. Translating it yields CASSLSGSSQQETQYF. The genes are TRBV7-3 and TRBJ2-5, with D uncertain. Germline V lookup: CDR1 SGHTA, CDR2 FQGTGA. The CDR3 runs to 16 residues. V dropped 1 base and J dropped 2 bases, with 14 bases sitting between them.

The CDR3 coding sequence is TGTGCCAGCAGCGTAGGACAGGAGGTTTGGGGGAATGAAAAACTGTTTTTT. As protein: CASSVGQEVWGNEKLFF. This chain links TRBV9 with TRBJ1-4; the D gene is possibly TRBD1 (6 bases). Trimming left V 0 bases short and J 5 bases short, with 17 bases between. The CDR3 runs 17 residues. Germline values: CDR1 SGDLS, CDR2 YYNGEE. The entire variable domain, with the rest obtained from reference TRBV9 and TRBJ1-4, is as follows: DSGVTQTPKHLITATGQRVTLRCSPRSGDLSVYWYQQSLDQGLQFLIQYYNGEERAKGNILERFSAQQFPDLHSELNLSSLELGDSALYFCASSVGQEVWGNEKLFFGSGTQLSVL.

The genes are TRBV2 and TRBJ1-1, with no clear D. The CDR3 totals 11 residues. The ends were cut back, 6 bases at V and 8 bases at J, with 10 bases in the middle. Germline V CDR1 and CDR2: SNHLY, FYNNEI. The CDR3 reads CASSGGGEAFF. The CDR3 nucleotides are TGTGCCAGCAGCGGCGGAGGGGAAGCTTTCTTT.

The chain uses TRBV30 and TRBJ1-2; D may be TRBD1 (6 bases). V was pared by 2 bases and J by 5 bases, with 12 bases between. CDR1 and CDR2 from the germline V gene are GTSNPN and SVGIG (reference sequence). The CDR3 has 13 amino acids. As DNA, the CDR3 is TGTGCCTGGAGTACCGGGACAACGTATGGCTACACCTTC. Translating it yields CAWSTGTTYGYTF.

About this clone: The junction shows a germline mismatch at one end, possibly a read error. The CDR3 region is CASTAGSGDLF. In nucleotides, the CDR3 is TGTGCCAGCACGGCGGGCAGCGGGGACTTATTT. The chain is built from TRBV5-4 and TRBJ2-3, with 7 bases matching TRBD2. The CDR3 totals 11 residues. The germline CDR1 and CDR2 sequences are SGHNT and YYREEE (reference sequence).

The chain carries TRBV11-2 and TRBJ2-6; D remains ambiguous. The CDR3 covers 14 residues. Deletions cut 6 bases from V and 0 bases from J, with 6 bases between. CDR1 and CDR2 from the germline V gene are SGHAT and FQNNGV. The CDR3 nucleotides are TGTGCCAGCAGTCGTAACTCTGGGGCCAACGTCCTGACTTTC. It specifies CASSRNSGANVLTF.

The chain combines TRBV27 with TRBJ2-3, with D perhaps matching TRBD2 (5 bases). The ends were cut back, 3 bases at V and 2 bases at J, with 15 bases in the middle. The germline V gene encodes CDR1 MNHEY and CDR2 SMNVEV (reference sequence). The CDR3 loop spans 16 amino acids. Here the CDR3 reads CASSFPRGPYTDTQYF. The CDR3 DNA follows: TGTGCCAGCAGTTTTCCCCGCGGGCCCTACACAGATACGCAGTATTTT.

V is TRBV6-6 and J is TRBJ2-5; TRBD2 is a possible D gene (6 bases). This CDR3 comprises 11 residues. Germline lookup yields CDR1 MNHNY and CDR2 SVGAGI (reference sequence). CDR3 region: CVSGRQETQYF. The CDR3 DNA sequence: TGTGTTAGCGGCCGGCAAGAGACCCAGTACTTC.

This CDR3 is CASSPGFGYEQYF. CDR3 DNA sequence: TGTGCCAGTAGTCCAGGGTTCGGCTACGAGCAGTACTTC. This chain uses TRBV19 with TRBJ2-7; D may be TRBD1 (5 bases). This CDR3 spans 13 amino acids. The germline CDR1 and CDR2 sequences are LNHDA and SQIVND (reference sequence). The V gene lost 5 bases and the J gene lost 3 bases, with 11 bases spanning the gap.

The rearrangement uses TRBV6-5 and TRBJ2-7, with TRBD2 matching 8 bases. The V and J ends lost 5 bases and 4 bases, in that order; junction bases with no gene match: 10. Germline CDR1 MNHEY, CDR2 SVGAGI. The CDR3 is 15 residues long. The CDR3 region has the DNA TGTGCCAGCAGTACCGGGACTAGTAGTCCATACGAGCAGTACTTC. This sequence encodes CASSTGTSSPYEQYF.